The rows below give T cell receptor beta chains drawn from one sample of a study of breast tumors, draining lymph nodes, adjacent tissues. TCRdb re-called the multiplex PCR reads through MiXCR, storing one row per CDR3 protein. Of over 250,000 distinct CDR3 sequences listed, roughly 31% are singletons. Sample: axillary lymph node tissue. All receptors derive from a female donor with breast cancer. Some clones in this sample may be carry-over from other donors' samples. Both conserved end residues are part of each CDR3. The D gene is left open where the match is weak. Where a row states a size, it is once, few, many or the class of an expanded clone; other rows omit it.

CDR3 | DNA | size | D | J | V
CASSLGLAGAKTQYF | TGTGCCAGCAGTTTAGGGCTAGCGGGAGCGAAGACCCAGTACTTC | many | TRBD2 | TRBJ2-5 | TRBV12-3/TRBV12-4
CASSPPSAQPYEQYF | TGTGCCAGCAGCCCGCCTAGCGCACAACCCTACGAGCAGTACTTC | many | . | TRBJ2-7 | TRBV9
CASSLAGGYNEKLFF | TGTGCCAGCAGCTTGGCCGGAGGATATAATGAAAAACTGTTTTTT | many | . | TRBJ1-4 | TRBV5-6
CASSEALATGYTF | TGTGCCAGCAGTGAAGCGCTAGCTACGGGCTACACCTTC | many | . | TRBJ1-2 | TRBV2
CASSPTSGRAQDTQYF | TGTGCCAGCAGCCCTACTAGCGGGAGGGCCCAAGATACGCAGTATTTT | many | TRBD2 | TRBJ2-3 | TRBV7-2
CATSSGLAGYKRNEQFF | TGTGCCACCAGCAGTGGTCTAGCGGGATATAAGAGGAATGAGCAGTTCTTC | many | TRBD2 | TRBJ2-1 | TRBV15
CATGEGLAGDNEQFF | TGTGCCACCGGTGAAGGACTAGCGGGGGACAATGAGCAGTTCTTC | . | TRBD2 | TRBJ2-1 | TRBV10-3
CASSLVRGSGSGGKAGELFF | TGTGCCAGCAGCTTAGTACGCGGGAGTGGCTCCGGAGGCAAAGCCGGGGAGCTGTTTTTT | . | TRBD2 | TRBJ2-2 | TRBV11-3
CASSMSGTTHRRETQYF | TGTGCCAGTAGTATGAGCGGGACTACTCATAGGAGAGAGACCCAGTACTTC | many | TRBD2 | TRBJ2-5 | TRBV19
CASSLGLAQGVGNTIYF | TGTGCCAGCAGCTTGGGACTGGCACAGGGGGTCGGAAACACCATATATTTT | few | TRBD1 | TRBJ1-3 | TRBV5-6
CSVEARGQPNSPLHF | TGCAGCGTTGAGGCCAGGGGACAGCCAAATTCACCCCTCCACTTT | . | TRBD1 | TRBJ1-6 | TRBV29-1
CASGGTTIDQPQHF | TGTGCCAGCGGGGGGACAACAATTGATCAGCCCCAGCATTTT | many | . | TRBJ1-5 | TRBV6-1
CASSLEQGIRTNTIYF | TGTGCCAGCAGTCTCGAACAGGGGATCCGTACGAACACCATATATTTT | many | TRBD1 | TRBJ1-3 | TRBV2
CSTSGRPKYEQYF | TGCAGTACGTCCGGACGACCCAAATACGAGCAGTACTTC | many | . | TRBJ2-7 | TRBV20-1